This TCR beta chain was captured by sequencing in a study of PD-1 blockade in classical Hodgkin lymphoma. Study-level results: Exclusion was applied to patients who started nivolumab under 1 year after ASCT. The authors have not defined what causes the repertoire differences, possibly disease activity or prior therapy. Newly diagnosed patients were said to have less baseline TCR diversity than healthy donors did.

As to time point: cycle 4 day 1 (C4D1), after 5 to 7 weeks of nivolumab. Every patient experienced relapse after autologous stem cell transplantation, and brentuximab vedotin exposure varied. Generated by immunoSEQ multiplex PCR, the TCRdb table keeps only in-frame clones and is missing some. The table shows around 30,000 clones, with less than 75% occurring only once. This clone showed up just once. The antigen is unknown. The CDR3 sequence is 15 residues long. V lost 7 bases and J lost 8; bases outside the gene matches: 13. Germline loops: CDR1 SGHTA, CDR2 FQGNSA. The source is a human donor with classical Hodgkin lymphoma. This specimen was peripheral blood mononuclear cells (PBMCs), taken before the fourth cycle of nivolumab. The chain is built from TRBV7-2 and TRBJ1-2, with 10 nucleotides matching TRBD1. The CDR3 region has the DNA TGTGCCAGCACTCTTTACGGGACAGGGGTACGAGGCTACACCTTC. It specifies CASTLYGTGVRGYTF.